This T cell receptor beta chain was sequenced for a study of cytomegalovirus exposure and HLA in healthy donors. Germline-derived CDR1 and CDR2 are SGHRS and YFSETQ. This CDR3 comprises 14 residues. This clone showed up just once. The antigen is not known. PCR primers comprised 60 Vbeta and 13 Jbeta primers. Sequencing was performed with immunoSEQ multiplex PCR; in TCRdb, only in-frame clones are kept and a portion is missing. Among about 160,000 clones listed, 78% were seen once. Whole-study findings and limits: Later analysis reportedly placed an Asian-associated ancestry cluster below the approximately 650-donor mean in N-insertions. Roughly uniform sequencing depth across donors was assumed, possibly incorrectly.

Sequences were obtained from PBMCs. The rearrangement joins TRBV5-1 to TRBJ2-5; tentative D call: TRBD1 (6 bases). The J call may be in error: the DNA end matches TRBJ2-7 better. This clonotype originated in a woman aged 45-59 years in good health and CMV-seropositive. The DNA for the CDR3 is TGCGCCAGCAGCCGGGCAGGGGTCTCCTACGAGCAGTACTTC. It codes for CASSRAGVSYEQYF.